This T cell receptor beta chain was obtained from a study of CD8 T cells in ankylosing spondylitis. For TCR beta, libraries came from quantitative 5'-RACE with molecular barcodes. TCRdb independently ran MiXCR on the 5' RACE reads; one entry per CDR3 protein. The sample consists of around 540,000 distinct CDR3 sequences, more than 9.5% of them appearing once. General study findings and limits: The disease-linked clones had a CD8+ phenotype and low blood frequencies. A motif in TCR beta, a set of under ten highly homologous variants, appeared characteristic of ankylosing spondylitis blood.

As for this clonotype: Its antigen is not identified.

The germline V gene has CDR1 SQVTM and CDR2 ANQGSEA. The CDR3 length is 13 residues. V was pared by 4 bases and J by 0 bases, with 8 bases between. The sequencing sample was made of blood, either unsorted or a sorted T cell fraction (not recorded which). This receptor was identified in a male donor with ankylosing spondylitis. V and J are TRBV29-1 and TRBJ2-3, with D perhaps matching TRBD2 (6 bases). CDR3 sequence reads: CSVGAGSTDTQYF. CDR3 sequence (DNA): TGCAGCGTTGGAGCGGGTAGCACAGATACGCAGTATTTT.